This record looks at one TCR beta chain sequence and its context. One entry per CDR3 protein, called by TCRdb with MiXCR from the RT-PCR reads. Of roughly 940,000 distinct CDR3 sequences in the sample, approximately 18% were seen once. These data are taken from a study of patients and donors after allogeneic stem cell transplantation. V lost 2 bases, J lost 5 bases, and 7 bases lay in between. CDR3 length: 12 amino acids. Germline V gene lookup returns CDR1 MNHNY and CDR2 SVGAGI (reference sequence). The TCR comes from a human donor who was either an allogeneic HSCT recipient or a stem cell or donor lymphocyte infusion donor (not recorded which). It is not recorded whose cells these are; they may come from a transplant donor. V usage is TRBV6-6 and J usage is TRBJ2-7; no reliable D call. Input material: blood, either unsorted or a sorted T cell fraction (not recorded which). CDR3 sequence (DNA): TGTGCCAGCAGTTACAATGCGAACGAGCAGTACTTC. Encoded protein: CASSYNANEQYF.